A selection of T cell receptor beta chains follows, all from one sample in a study of blood T cell repertoires in COVID-19. The method was immunoSEQ multiplex PCR; TCRdb's version includes in-frame clones alone and lacks a portion of them. The sample yields some 140,000 clones, roughly 90% seen once. The sequenced material came from peripheral blood. The source is a man between 65 and 85 years old with active COVID-19. The CDR3 runs from the conserved cysteine through the conserved F or W. Fields, in order: V gene, J gene, D gene, clone size, CDR3 DNA, CDR3 protein. D genes are given only for firm matches. Expanded clones are given a class, and other clones once, few, many or no size at all.

TRBV19	TRBJ2-3	TRBD2	once	TGTGCCAGTAGTCCCGGACTAGCGGTTAGCACAGATACGCAGTATTTT	CASSPGLAVSTDTQYF
TRBV9	TRBJ1-4	TRBD1	.	TGTGCCAGCAGCGTAGACGACAGGGGAGAAAAACTGTTTTTT	CASSVDDRGEKLFF
TRBV15	TRBJ1-6	.	.	TGTGCCACCAGCAGAGATCAGGGGTCACCCCTCCACTTT	CATSRDQGSPLHF
TRBV6-5	TRBJ2-7	.	.	TGTGCCAGCAGTTACTCGAAGGACGGGAGTGATGAGCAGTACTTC	CASSYSKDGSDEQYF
TRBV28	TRBJ1-3	.	.	TGTGCCAGCAGTTTACAGGGAGGAAACACCATATATTTT	CASSLQGGNTIYF
TRBV24-1	TRBJ2-7	.	.	TGTGCCACCAGTGCGGGGGGCCCCCTCGGCGAGCAGTACTTC	CATSAGGPLGEQYF
TRBV30	TRBJ2-7	TRBD2	few	TGTGCCGGGACTAGCGGGTACCTTACCTACGAGCAGTACTTC	CAGTSGYLTYEQYF
TRBV29-1	TRBJ2-7	TRBD2	.	TGCAGCGTTTTAGGGCGGACTAGCGGGAGGCACGAGCAGTACTTC	CSVLGRTSGRHEQYF
TRBV11-2	TRBJ2-6	.	.	TGTGCCAGCAGCCCCGGACTGACTGTCTCTGGGGCCAACGTCCTGACTTTC	CASSPGLTVSGANVLTF
TRBV5-1	TRBJ2-1	TRBD1	.	TGCGCCAGCAGGACCCCGGGACAGGGGTACAATGAGCAGTTCTTC	CASRTPGQGYNEQFF
TRBV19	TRBJ2-1	.	.	TGTGCCAGTAGACCCCAACTAATCGGTGCGCATGAGCAGTTCTTC	CASRPQLIGAHEQFF
TRBV7-2	TRBJ2-7	TRBD1	.	TGTGCCAGCAGCCAACAGGGGGCACACGAGCAGTACTTC	CASSQQGAHEQYF
TRBV5-1	TRBJ2-1	TRBD2	.	TGCGCCAGCAGCCAGACGACTAGCGGGGCCCAGGAGCAGTTCTTC	CASSQTTSGAQEQFF
TRBV6-5	TRBJ1-6	.	.	TGTGCCAGCAGTTACTCGGGCAGTACAACTAATTCACCCCTCCACTTT	CASSYSGSTTNSPLHF
TRBV3-1/TRBV3-2	TRBJ1-1	.	.	TGTGCCAGCAGCCAAGATCTGACGGGATGGAGCCCCAAAGCTTTCTTT	CASSQDLTGWSPKAFF
TRBV6-5	TRBJ2-3	TRBD1	.	TGTGCCAGCACCCTGGACAGGACCACCTCAGATACGCAGTATTTT	CASTLDRTTSDTQYF
TRBV11-2	TRBJ2-5	.	.	TGTGCCAGCAGCTTAGCAGGGGCTGAGACCCAGTACTTC	CASSLAGAETQYF
TRBV5-4	TRBJ2-4	TRBD2	.	TGTGCCAGCAGCTTGGCGGGAGGGCTAGCCAAAAACATTCAGTACTTC	CASSLAGGLAKNIQYF
TRBV18	TRBJ2-7	.	few	TGTGCCAGCTCACCGGCAGGTACCTACGAGCAGTACTTC	CASSPAGTYEQYF
TRBV10-1	TRBJ1-4	.	.	TGCGCCAGAGCTCCGGGACCGAGGAGGGGTGAAAAACTGTTTTTT	CARAPGPRRGEKLFF
TRBV30	TRBJ2-5	TRBD2	.	TGTGCCTGGACTAGCGGGGGACAAGAGACCCAGTACTTC	CAWTSGGQETQYF
TRBV5-1	TRBJ2-7	TRBD1	.	TGCGCCAGCTCCGGGACAGGGGGATCCTACGAGCAGTACTTC	CASSGTGGSYEQYF
TRBV28	TRBJ1-1	TRBD1	.	TGTGCCAGCAGTTTATCTGACAGGGGGCGAACTGAAGCTTTCTTT	CASSLSDRGRTEAFF
TRBV5-4	TRBJ2-7	TRBD2	.	TGTGCCAGCAGCTCCCCGGGACTAGCGGGAGTAGAGCAGTACTTC	CASSSPGLAGVEQYF
TRBV28	TRBJ2-5	TRBD2	few	TGTGCCAGCAGTCCCTCGGGCGGGAGGGTCCAAGAGACCCAGTACTTC	CASSPSGGRVQETQYF
TRBV6-1	TRBJ1-5	TRBD1	.	TGTGCCAGCAGTTTAGGACAGGGGGATCAGCCCCAGCATTTT	CASSLGQGDQPQHF
TRBV5-5	TRBJ2-3	.	.	TGTGCCAGCAGCTTAATCCTCTACACAGATACGCAGTATTTT	CASSLILYTDTQYF
TRBV19	TRBJ2-1	.	.	TGTGCCAGTAGTACCCTTACCACAGCATTCAATGAGCAGTTCTTC	CASSTLTTAFNEQFF
TRBV9	TRBJ2-2	.	.	TGTGCCAGCAGCGCCGAGGAGAAAAAAACCGGGGAGCTGTTTTTT	CASSAEEKKTGELFF